Presented here are 9 T cell receptor beta chains from one specimen sequenced in a study of control samples from healthy donors and cancer patients. TCRdb keeps only in-frame clones here, not all; method: immunoSEQ multiplex PCR. The sample records around 130,000 clones, 80% to 95% being singletons. Sequenced sample: blood. The receptor source for this set is a man aged 18 to 29 in good health.

This chain joins TRBV11-2 and TRBJ1-4, with D unresolved. This CDR3 has 14 residues. Trimming pared 5 bases from V and 7 bases from J, leaving 14 bases between. Germline CDR1 and CDR2: SGHAT and FQNNGV. CDR3: CASSILAPGEKLFF. Written as DNA, the CDR3 is TGTGCCAGCAGCATACTAGCACCAGGTGAAAAACTGTTTTTT.

The rearrangement uses TRBV3-1 (or the pseudogene TRBV3-2) and TRBJ2-2; possibly TRBD2 for D (5 bases). The V end was cut by 3 bases, the J end by 0 bases, with 8 bases between. The CDR3 totals 15 residues. Germline CDR1 reads LGHDT; CDR2 reads YNNKEL (reference sequence). CDR3 nucleotides: TGTGCCAGCAGCCACTACGGGGCGAACACCGGGGAGCTGTTTTTT. Its translation is CASSHYGANTGELFF.

The count of this clone is one. The rearrangement links TRBV27 to TRBJ2-5; D assignment may be TRBD1 or TRBD2 (6 bases each). There are 14 residues in the CDR3. The ends were cut back, 2 bases at V and 3 bases at J, with 10 bases in the middle. Germline V gene data show CDR1 as MNHEY and CDR2 as SMNVEV (reference sequence). The CDR3 region has the DNA TGTGCCAGCAGTTTAAGGAGGGACAAAGAGACCCAGTACTTC. It specifies CASSLRRDKETQYF.

V is TRBV2 and J is TRBJ1-2, with no clear D. V was cut by 3 bases and J by 2 bases, with 13 bases left in between. The CDR3 is 15 residues long. Germline values: CDR1 SNHLY, CDR2 FYNNEI. This CDR3 reads CASSDSGFRNYGYTF. The CDR3 DNA reads TGTGCCAGCAGTGACTCAGGATTCCGAAACTATGGCTACACCTTC.

The chain carries TRBV4-2 and TRBJ1-3; weak D call: TRBD1 (5 bases). CDR1 and CDR2 from the germline V gene are LGHNA and YNFKEQ. The CDR3 loop spans 15 amino acids. Deletions cut 4 bases from V and 2 bases from J, with 12 bases between. CDR3 protein: CASSPSSGTGNTIYF. The DNA for the CDR3 is TGTGCCAGCAGCCCCTCCTCAGGGACTGGAAACACCATATATTTT.

This chain links TRBV19 with TRBJ1-2; the D is unclear. The CDR3 consists of 12 residues. The germline V gene has CDR1 LNHDA and CDR2 SQIVND (reference sequence). V was pared by 7 bases and J by 3 bases, with 9 bases between. In DNA form, the CDR3 reads TGTGCCAGTAAGGATACAGACTATGGCTACACCTTC. Translating gives CASKDTDYGYTF. The full variable domain, completed using reference TRBV19 and TRBJ1-2, is DGGITQSPKYLFRKEGQNVTLSCEQNLNHDAMYWYRQDPGQGLRLIYYSQIVNDFQKGDIAEGYSVSREKKESFPLTVTSAQKNPTAFYLCASKDTDYGYTFGSGTRLTVV.

The rearrangement links TRBV28 to TRBJ1-5; D is ambiguous. Germline lookup yields CDR1 MDHEN and CDR2 SYDVKM. The germline V and J ends were trimmed by 6 bases and 6 bases, with 9 bases remaining between them. The CDR3 sequence is 12 residues long. Here the CDR3 reads CASRPTVQPQHF. The CDR3 nucleotides read TGTGCCAGCAGACCCACGGTTCAGCCCCAGCATTTT.

The V call is TRBV19, the J call TRBJ1-1, with 8 bases fitting TRBD1. The CDR3 is 14 residues long. Trimming at V came to 6 bases and at J to 4 bases, leaving 7 bases not matched to a gene. In germline, CDR1 is LNHDA, CDR2 SQIVND (reference sequence). This CDR3 is CASRIGQGGTEAFF. DNA of the CDR3: TGTGCCAGTAGAATCGGACAGGGCGGCACTGAAGCTTTCTTT. The whole variable domain, remainder taken from reference TRBV19 and TRBJ1-1, is DGGITQSPKYLFRKEGQNVTLSCEQNLNHDAMYWYRQDPGQGLRLIYYSQIVNDFQKGDIAEGYSVSREKKESFPLTVTSAQKNPTAFYLCASRIGQGGTEAFFGQGTRLTVV.

The V gene is TRBV4-1, the J gene TRBJ1-3; D gene ambiguous. The CDR3 has 12 residues. Trimming stripped 1 base from V and 4 bases from J, with 2 bases between. Germline V gives CDR1 MGHRA, CDR2 YSYEKL. The CDR3 protein is CASSQGGNTIYF. CDR3 nucleotide sequence: TGCGCCAGCAGCCAAGGGGGAAACACCATATATTTT.